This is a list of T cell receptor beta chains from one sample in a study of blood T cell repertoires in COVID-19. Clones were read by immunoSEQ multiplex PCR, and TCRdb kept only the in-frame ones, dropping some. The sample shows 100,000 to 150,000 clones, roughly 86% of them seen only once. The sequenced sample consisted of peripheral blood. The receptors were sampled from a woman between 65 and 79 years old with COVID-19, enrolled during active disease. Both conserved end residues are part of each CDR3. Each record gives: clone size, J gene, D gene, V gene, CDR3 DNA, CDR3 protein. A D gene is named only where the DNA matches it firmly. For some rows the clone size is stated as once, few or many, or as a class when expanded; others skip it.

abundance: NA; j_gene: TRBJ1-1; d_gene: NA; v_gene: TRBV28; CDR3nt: TGTGCCAGCACCAAATTTGTGAACACTGAAGCTTTCTTT; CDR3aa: CASTKFVNTEAFF
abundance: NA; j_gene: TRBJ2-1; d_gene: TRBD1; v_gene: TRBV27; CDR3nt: TGTGCCAGCAGTTTAAGGGGGCCATACGACAATGAGCAGTTCTTC; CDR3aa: CASSLRGPYDNEQFF
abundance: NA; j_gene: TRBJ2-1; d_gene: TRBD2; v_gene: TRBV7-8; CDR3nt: TGTGCCAGCAGCCCTTTGATGGGGGGGTCCTACAATGAGCAGTTCTTC; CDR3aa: CASSPLMGGSYNEQFF
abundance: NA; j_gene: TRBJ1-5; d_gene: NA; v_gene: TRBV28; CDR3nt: TGTGCCAGCAGTCCTCTAGGGGGAACCAATCAGCCCCAGCATTTT; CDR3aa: CASSPLGGTNQPQHF
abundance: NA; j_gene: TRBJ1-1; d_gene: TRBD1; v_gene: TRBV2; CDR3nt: TGTGCCAGCAGTTGGACAGGGGGGGACACTGAAGCTTTCTTT; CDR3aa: CASSWTGGDTEAFF
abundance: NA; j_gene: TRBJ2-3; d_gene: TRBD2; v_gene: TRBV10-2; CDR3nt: TGCGCCAGCAGTGAGTGGACTAGCTCCCTCACAGATACGCAGTATTTT; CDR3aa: CASSEWTSSLTDTQYF
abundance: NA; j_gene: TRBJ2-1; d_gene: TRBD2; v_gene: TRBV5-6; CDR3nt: TGTGCCAGCACCTCAGGACTAGCGGGGGGCAATGAGCAGTTCTTC; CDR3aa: CASTSGLAGGNEQFF
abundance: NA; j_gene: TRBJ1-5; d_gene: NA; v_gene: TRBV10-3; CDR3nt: TGTGCCATCAGTGAGTCAGCGATGCCCCAGCATTTT; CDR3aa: CAISESAMPQHF
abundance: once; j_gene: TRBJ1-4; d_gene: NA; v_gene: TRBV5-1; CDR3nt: TGCGCCAGCAGCCCTTACCCCCACAGGGAAACTAATGAAAAACTGTTTTTT; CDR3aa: CASSPYPHRETNEKLFF
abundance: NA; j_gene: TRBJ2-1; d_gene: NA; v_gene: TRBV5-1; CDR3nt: TGCGCCAGCAGCTTTCCCGGCAACCAGCGGAATGAGCAGTTCTTC; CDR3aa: CASSFPGNQRNEQFF
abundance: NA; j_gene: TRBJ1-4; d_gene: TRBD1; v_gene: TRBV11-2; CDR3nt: TGTGCCAGCAGCTTAAACAGGGGGCTGGGGGAAAAACTGTTTTTT; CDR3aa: CASSLNRGLGEKLFF
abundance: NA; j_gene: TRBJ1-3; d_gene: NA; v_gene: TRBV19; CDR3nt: TGTGCCAGTAGTGCGGAAGGGGGAACACGTGGAAACACCATATATTTT; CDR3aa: CASSAEGGTRGNTIYF
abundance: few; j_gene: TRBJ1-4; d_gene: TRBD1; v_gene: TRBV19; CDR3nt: TGTGCCAGTAGTGGACATCGAACAGGGGAAGGCGAAAAACTGTTTTTT; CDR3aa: CASSGHRTGEGEKLFF
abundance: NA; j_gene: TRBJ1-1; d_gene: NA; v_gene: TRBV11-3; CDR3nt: TGTGCCAGCAGCCCCGGTTTGCCGAACACTGAAGCTTTCTTT; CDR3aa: CASSPGLPNTEAFF
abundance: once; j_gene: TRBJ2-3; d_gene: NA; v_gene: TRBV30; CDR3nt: TGTGCCTGGAGTGTACCGGGGGTCACAGATACGCAGTATTTT; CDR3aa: CAWSVPGVTDTQYF
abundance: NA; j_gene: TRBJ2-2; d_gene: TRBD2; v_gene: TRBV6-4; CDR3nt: TGTGCCAGCAGTGAACTAGCGGGGAAAACCGGGGAGCTGTTTTTT; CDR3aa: CASSELAGKTGELFF
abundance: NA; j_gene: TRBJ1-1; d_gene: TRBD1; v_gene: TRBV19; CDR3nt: TGTGCCAGTAGGACACCGGGACAGGGGTTGGTGTACACTGAAGCTTTCTTT; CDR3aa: CASRTPGQGLVYTEAFF
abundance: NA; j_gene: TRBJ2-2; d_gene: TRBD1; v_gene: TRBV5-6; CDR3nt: TGTGCCAGCAGCGCGTGGGAAAGGGGGCTTGGCGGGGAGCTGTTTTTT; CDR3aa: CASSAWERGLGGELFF
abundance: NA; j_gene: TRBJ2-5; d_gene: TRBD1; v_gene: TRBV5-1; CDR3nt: TGCGCCAGCAGCCTGGCCGGACAGGGAGAGACCCAGTACTTC; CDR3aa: CASSLAGQGETQYF
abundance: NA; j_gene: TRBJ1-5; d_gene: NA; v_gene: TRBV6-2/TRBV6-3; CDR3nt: TGTGCCAGCAGTTACTCCCGGGGGGCGAGCAATCAGCCCCAGCATTTT; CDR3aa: CASSYSRGASNQPQHF
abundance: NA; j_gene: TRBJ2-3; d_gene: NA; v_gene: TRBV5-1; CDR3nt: TGCGCCAGCAGCTTCTCTGGCACAGATACGCAGTATTTT; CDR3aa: CASSFSGTDTQYF
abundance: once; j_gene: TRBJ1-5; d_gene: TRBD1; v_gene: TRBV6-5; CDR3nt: TGTGCCAGCAACAGACGACAGGGGGCTTATCAGCCCCAGCATTTT; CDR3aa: CASNRRQGAYQPQHF
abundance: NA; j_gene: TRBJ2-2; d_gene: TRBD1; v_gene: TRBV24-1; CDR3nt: TGTGCCACCGGACAGGTAAACACCGGGGAGCTGTTTTTT; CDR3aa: CATGQVNTGELFF
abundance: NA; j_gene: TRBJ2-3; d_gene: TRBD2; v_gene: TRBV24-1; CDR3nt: TGTGCCACCAGTGATCGGGACTCGGGAGGGGATACGCAGTATTTT; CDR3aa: CATSDRDSGGDTQYF
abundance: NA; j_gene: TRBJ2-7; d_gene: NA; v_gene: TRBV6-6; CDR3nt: TGTGCCAGCAGTTACCCAGGGGGGTCCTACGAGCAGTACTTC; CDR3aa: CASSYPGGSYEQYF
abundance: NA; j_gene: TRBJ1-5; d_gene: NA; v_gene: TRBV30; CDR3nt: TGTGCCTGGGGGAGCCCGGGACAAGCTCAGCCCCAGCATTTT; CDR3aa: CAWGSPGQAQPQHF
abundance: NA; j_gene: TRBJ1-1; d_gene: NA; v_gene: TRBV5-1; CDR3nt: TGCGCCAGCAGCTGGGCAGAGAACACTGAAGCTTTCTTT; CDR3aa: CASSWAENTEAFF
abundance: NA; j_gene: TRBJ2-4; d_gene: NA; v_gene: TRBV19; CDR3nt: TGTGCCAGTAGGATGAGGGACATTCAGTACTTC; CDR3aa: CASRMRDIQYF
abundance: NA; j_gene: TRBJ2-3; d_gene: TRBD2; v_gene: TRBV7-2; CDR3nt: TGTGCCAGCAGCACCCCCCTCGGGGGACTAGAAGCAGCAGATACGCAGTATTTT; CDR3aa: CASSTPLGGLEAADTQYF
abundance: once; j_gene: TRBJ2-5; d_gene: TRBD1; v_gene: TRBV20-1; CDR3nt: TGCAGTGCTAGTGGGGGACAGGTTGGAGAGACCCAGTACTTC; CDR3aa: CSASGGQVGETQYF
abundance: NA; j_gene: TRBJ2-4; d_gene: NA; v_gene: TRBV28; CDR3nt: TGTGCCAGCAGTTTACGGGACACCTTCACCAAAAACATTCAGTACTTC; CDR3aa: CASSLRDTFTKNIQYF
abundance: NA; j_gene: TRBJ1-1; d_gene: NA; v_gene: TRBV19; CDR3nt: TGTGCCAGTAGTACTGGGGTTTCGGGGACTGAAGCTTTCTTT; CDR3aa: CASSTGVSGTEAFF
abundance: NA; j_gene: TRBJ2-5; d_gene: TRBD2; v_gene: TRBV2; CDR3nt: TGTGCCAGCAGTACTCTAGCGGGGGGCGAAGAGACCCAGTACTTC; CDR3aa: CASSTLAGGEETQYF
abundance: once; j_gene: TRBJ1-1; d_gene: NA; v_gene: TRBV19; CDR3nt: TGTGCCAGTAGTATCAAGTCGACAGTGAACACTGAAGCTTTCTTT; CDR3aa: CASSIKSTVNTEAFF
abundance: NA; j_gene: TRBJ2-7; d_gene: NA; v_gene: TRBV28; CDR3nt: TGTGCCAGCAGTCCCCCCCGGGGTGGGCAGTACTTC; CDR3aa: CASSPPRGGQYF
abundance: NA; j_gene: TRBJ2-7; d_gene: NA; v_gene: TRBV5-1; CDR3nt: TGCGCCAGCAGCTTGGAAACTATCAGCTACGAGCAGTACTTC; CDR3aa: CASSLETISYEQYF
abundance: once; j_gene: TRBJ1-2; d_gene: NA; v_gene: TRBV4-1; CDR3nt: TGCGCCAGCAGCCAAGATCGTTGGGGCGCGAACTATGGCTACACCTTC; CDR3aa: CASSQDRWGANYGYTF
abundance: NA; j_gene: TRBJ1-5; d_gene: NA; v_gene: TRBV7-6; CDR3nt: TGTGCCAGCAGCCCCCGGGGGGCAGGGCAGCCCCAGCATTTT; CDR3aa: CASSPRGAGQPQHF
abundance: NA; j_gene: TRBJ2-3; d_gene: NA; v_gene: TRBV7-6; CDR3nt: TGTGCCAGCAGCTTGAGCAGGGTAGATACGCAGTATTTT; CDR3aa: CASSLSRVDTQYF
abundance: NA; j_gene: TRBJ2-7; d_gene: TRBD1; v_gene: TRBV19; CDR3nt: TGTGCCAGTAGGAAAGTTGCCCGGGACAGCTCCTACGAGCAGTACTTC; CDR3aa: CASRKVARDSSYEQYF
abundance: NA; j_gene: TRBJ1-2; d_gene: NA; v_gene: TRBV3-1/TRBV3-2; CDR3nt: TGTGCCAGCAGCCAAGCAGGGCTTTACTATGGCTACACCTTC; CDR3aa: CASSQAGLYYGYTF
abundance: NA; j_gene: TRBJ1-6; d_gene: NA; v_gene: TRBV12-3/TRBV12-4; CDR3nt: TGTGCCAGCAGCCTCGACGGACTGTCACCCCTCCACTTT; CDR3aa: CASSLDGLSPLHF
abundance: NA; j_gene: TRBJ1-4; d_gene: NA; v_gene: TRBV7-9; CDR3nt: TGTGCCAGCAGGTGGTCAGGTGCAACTAATGAAAAACTGTTTTTT; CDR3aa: CASRWSGATNEKLFF
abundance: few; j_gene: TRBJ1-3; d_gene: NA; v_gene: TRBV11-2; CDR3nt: TGTGCCAGCAGCCTTGTCAGGGACTCTGGAAACACCATATATTTT; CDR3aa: CASSLVRDSGNTIYF
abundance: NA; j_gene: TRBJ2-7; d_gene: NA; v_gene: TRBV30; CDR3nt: TGTGCCTGGAGTTATCGCCGGGACTCCGGGGAGCAGTACTTC; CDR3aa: CAWSYRRDSGEQYF
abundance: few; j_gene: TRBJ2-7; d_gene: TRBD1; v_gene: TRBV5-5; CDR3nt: TGTGCCAGCAGCCGAGGGACAGGGCGGTCCTACGAGCAGTACTTC; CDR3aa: CASSRGTGRSYEQYF
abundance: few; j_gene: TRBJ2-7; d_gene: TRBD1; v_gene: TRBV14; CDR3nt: TGTGCCAGCAGCCAATCTGGTAGGGGGCCTTACGAGCAGTACTTC; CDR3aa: CASSQSGRGPYEQYF
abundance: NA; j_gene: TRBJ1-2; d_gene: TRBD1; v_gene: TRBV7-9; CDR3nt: TGTGCCAGCAGCTTGGGACAGAATAACTATGGCTACACCTTC; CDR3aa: CASSLGQNNYGYTF
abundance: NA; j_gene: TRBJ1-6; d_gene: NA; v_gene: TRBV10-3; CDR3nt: TGTGCCATCAGTGAGTCAGCGACACCCCTCCACTTT; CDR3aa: CAISESATPLHF
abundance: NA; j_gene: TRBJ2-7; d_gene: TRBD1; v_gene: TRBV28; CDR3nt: TGTGCCAGCAGCCTCGGGGGACAGGGGACCGAGCAGTACTTC; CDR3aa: CASSLGGQGTEQYF
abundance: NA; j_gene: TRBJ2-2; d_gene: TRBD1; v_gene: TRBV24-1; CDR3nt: TGTGCCACCAGTGAGGCGGCAGGGGGTCTATTCACCGGGGAGCTGTTTTTT; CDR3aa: CATSEAAGGLFTGELFF
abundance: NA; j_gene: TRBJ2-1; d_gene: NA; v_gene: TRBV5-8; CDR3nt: TGTGCCAGCAGCCTAAAGACAGAATACAATGAGCAGTTCTTC; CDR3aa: CASSLKTEYNEQFF
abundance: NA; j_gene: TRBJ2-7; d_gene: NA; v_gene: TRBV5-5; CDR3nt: TGTGCCAGCAGCTTCGGGGTGATATCCTACGAGCAGTACTTC; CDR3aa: CASSFGVISYEQYF
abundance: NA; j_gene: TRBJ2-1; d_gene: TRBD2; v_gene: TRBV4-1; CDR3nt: TGCGCCAGCAGCCCCGGGAGGCTAGCGGGGGGGGAGCAGTTCTTC; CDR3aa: CASSPGRLAGGEQFF
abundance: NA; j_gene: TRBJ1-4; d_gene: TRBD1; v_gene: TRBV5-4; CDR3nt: TGTGCCAGCAGCCTCTTGGGACAGGGGTTATCGAGTGAAAAACTGTTTTTT; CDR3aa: CASSLLGQGLSSEKLFF
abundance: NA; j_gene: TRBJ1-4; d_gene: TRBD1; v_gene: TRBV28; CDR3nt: TGTGCCAGCAGCTATAGGACAGGGTTATATGAAAAACTGTTTTTT; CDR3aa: CASSYRTGLYEKLFF
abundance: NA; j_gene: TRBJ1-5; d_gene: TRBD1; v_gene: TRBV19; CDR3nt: TGTGCCAGTAGTATTGGGACAGGGGGTGTCCAGCCCCAGCATTTT; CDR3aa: CASSIGTGGVQPQHF